This T cell receptor (beta chain) is from a study of cytomegalovirus exposure and HLA in healthy donors. Findings of the study overall: The study listed about 150 cytomegalovirus-associated TCR beta chains. Per published accounts, TCR beta sequences correctly predicted the HLA-A and HLA-B alleles of most subjects.

PCR employed 60 Vbeta and 13 Jbeta primers. Profiling relied on immunoSEQ multiplex PCR, and the TCRdb table lists in-frame clones only, not all of them. The sample includes 110,000 or so clones, under 80% of them seen just once. Regarding this clone: Its antigen is unidentified.

This CDR3 has 15 amino acids. V shed 0 bases, J shed 5 bases, and the junction held 3 bases outside the gene matches. Germline V gene data show CDR1 as GTSNPN and CDR2 as SVGIG (reference sequence). The sequencing sample was made of PBMCs. The source is a woman between 40 and 50 years old in good health and CMV-seropositive. The chain combines TRBV30 with TRBJ2-3; the match to TRBD1 covers 12 bases. As DNA, the CDR3 is TGTGCCTGGAGTGTCGGGACAGGGGGCCAAGATACGCAGTATTTT. This encodes CAWSVGTGGQDTQYF.